A selection of T cell receptor beta chains follows, all from one sample in a study of patients and donors after allogeneic stem cell transplantation. TCRdb passed the RT-PCR reads through MiXCR, listing each CDR3 protein once. Of 400,000 to 500,000 distinct CDR3 sequences in the sample, 16% were seen once. Input material: blood, either unsorted or a sorted T cell fraction (not recorded which). The receptors were gathered from a human donor who was either an allogeneic HSCT recipient or a stem cell or donor lymphocyte infusion donor (not recorded which). It is not recorded whose cells these are; they may come from a transplant donor. CDR3s include the opening cysteine and the closing phenylalanine or tryptophan. Each record gives: clone size, V gene, J gene, D gene, CDR3 protein, CDR3 DNA. D genes are given only for firm matches. A row's size may be missing; if present it is once, few, many or a size class.

clone size: few; V gene: TRBV3-1; J gene: TRBJ1-1; D gene: TRBD1; CDR3 protein: CASSQDPDRGMNTEAFF; CDR3 DNA: TGTGCCAGCAGCCAAGATCCCGACAGGGGTATGAACACTGAAGCTTTCTTT
clone size: many; V gene: TRBV4-3; J gene: TRBJ2-7; D gene: TRBD1; CDR3 protein: CASSHRWTGSYEQYF; CDR3 DNA: TGCGCCAGCAGCCATCGGTGGACAGGGTCCTACGAGCAGTACTTC
clone size: .; V gene: TRBV7-3; J gene: TRBJ2-3; D gene: .; CDR3 protein: CASSFGSHTDTQYF; CDR3 DNA: TGTGCCAGCAGCTTCGGTAGTCACACAGATACGCAGTATTTT
clone size: many; V gene: TRBV24-1; J gene: TRBJ2-1; D gene: .; CDR3 protein: CATSDSQLLDNEQFF; CDR3 DNA: TGTGCCACCAGTGATTCACAACTTCTAGACAATGAGCAGTTCTTC
clone size: .; V gene: TRBV6-5; J gene: TRBJ1-3; D gene: .; CDR3 protein: CASSLTGTIAGNTIYF; CDR3 DNA: TGTGCCAGCAGTTTAACCGGGACGATAGCTGGAAACACCATATATTTT
clone size: .; V gene: TRBV7-8; J gene: TRBJ1-5; D gene: TRBD1; CDR3 protein: CASSLGDRPNQPQHF; CDR3 DNA: TGTGCCAGCAGCTTAGGGGACAGGCCGAATCAGCCCCAGCATTTT
clone size: few; V gene: TRBV24-1; J gene: TRBJ2-7; D gene: .; CDR3 protein: CATSDQERVYEQYF; CDR3 DNA: TGTGCCACCAGTGACCAAGAAAGGGTCTACGAGCAGTACTTC
clone size: few; V gene: TRBV7-9; J gene: TRBJ2-7; D gene: .; CDR3 protein: CASSLVGTHSYEQYF; CDR3 DNA: TGTGCCAGCAGCTTAGTCGGGACACACTCCTACGAGCAGTACTTC
clone size: few; V gene: TRBV6-5; J gene: TRBJ2-7; D gene: TRBD1; CDR3 protein: CASSYRGQFYEQYF; CDR3 DNA: TGTGCCAGCAGTTACAGGGGGCAGTTCTACGAGCAGTACTTC
clone size: many; V gene: TRBV4-1; J gene: TRBJ2-1; D gene: .; CDR3 protein: CASSPYRANNEQFF; CDR3 DNA: TGCGCCAGCAGCCCGTACCGGGCGAACAATGAGCAGTTCTTC
clone size: .; V gene: TRBV19; J gene: TRBJ1-1; D gene: .; CDR3 protein: CASSTTGKTSNEAFF; CDR3 DNA: TGTGCCAGTAGTACCACAGGGAAAACGTCCAATGAAGCTTTCTTT
clone size: .; V gene: TRBV15; J gene: TRBJ2-4; D gene: TRBD2; CDR3 protein: CATSRDSPGLAGSLAKNIQYF; CDR3 DNA: TGTGCCACCAGCAGGGACTCCCCGGGACTAGCGGGGTCTTTAGCCAAAAACATTCAGTACTTC
clone size: few; V gene: TRBV21-1; J gene: TRBJ2-7; D gene: .; CDR3 protein: CASSKVCLAGGYEQYF; CDR3 DNA: TGTGCCAGCAGCAAAGTATGTCTAGCGGGAGGGTACGAGCAGTACTTC
clone size: few; V gene: TRBV5-1; J gene: TRBJ2-1; D gene: .; CDR3 protein: CASTPSGESYNEQFF; CDR3 DNA: TGCGCCAGCACCCCCTCGGGGGAATCCTACAATGAGCAGTTCTTC
clone size: .; V gene: TRBV12-3/TRBV12-4; J gene: TRBJ1-1; D gene: .; CDR3 protein: CASSPGRATGEAFF; CDR3 DNA: TGTGCCAGCAGCCCGGGACGGGCAACAGGTGAAGCTTTCTTT
clone size: few; V gene: TRBV19; J gene: TRBJ1-1; D gene: .; CDR3 protein: CASSRLSMKNTEAFF; CDR3 DNA: TGTGCCAGTTCCCGATTGTCTATGAAGAACACTGAAGCTTTCTTT
clone size: .; V gene: TRBV4-1; J gene: TRBJ2-7; D gene: .; CDR3 protein: CASSQGGGIDYEQYF; CDR3 DNA: TGCGCCAGCAGCCAAGGGGGAGGTATCGACTACGAGCAGTACTTC
clone size: many; V gene: TRBV7-8; J gene: TRBJ2-5; D gene: .; CDR3 protein: CASSYDRARTQYF; CDR3 DNA: TGTGCCAGCAGCTACGACAGAGCGAGGACCCAGTACTTC
clone size: many; V gene: TRBV6-1; J gene: TRBJ2-7; D gene: TRBD1; CDR3 protein: CASSTGDRDYEQYF; CDR3 DNA: TGTGCCAGCAGTACCGGGGACAGGGATTACGAGCAGTACTTC
clone size: .; V gene: TRBV9; J gene: TRBJ2-6; D gene: .; CDR3 protein: CASSPRGGGRSGANVLTF; CDR3 DNA: TGTGCCAGCAGCCCCCGGGGAGGGGGAAGGTCTGGGGCCAACGTCCTGACTTTC
clone size: .; V gene: TRBV20-1; J gene: TRBJ2-1; D gene: .; CDR3 protein: CSEKRYSFFNEQFF; CDR3 DNA: TGCAGTGAAAAAAGGTACAGCTTTTTTAATGAGCAGTTCTTC
clone size: many; V gene: TRBV20-1; J gene: TRBJ1-5; D gene: .; CDR3 protein: CSARGSNQPQHF; CDR3 DNA: TGCAGTGCTAGAGGTTCAAATCAGCCCCAGCATTTT